One and the same sample provided the 27 T cell receptor beta chains below, sequenced in a study of blood T cell repertoires in COVID-19. Generated by immunoSEQ multiplex PCR, the TCRdb table keeps only in-frame clones and is missing some. The sample includes roughly 250,000 clones, approximately 80% of them seen just once. The sequenced sample consisted of peripheral blood. The origin of the receptors is a woman aged 65 to 85 with acute or convalescent COVID-19.

The V gene is TRBV7-9, the J gene TRBJ1-5, with 7 positions matching TRBD1. This CDR3 has 16 amino acids. Germline V lookup: CDR1 SEHNR, CDR2 FQNEAQ (reference sequence). V gave up 4 bases and J gave up 6 bases; unmatched junction bases: 12. CDR3 in DNA: TGTGCCAGCAGCTCTTATAGTTACAGGGGCTCTCAGCCCCAGCATTTT. Its protein is CASSSYSYRGSQPQHF.

The genes are TRBV2 and TRBJ1-6; 7 bases are a match to TRBD1. The CDR3 has 14 residues. The V and J ends lost 7 bases and 7 bases, in that order; junction bases with no gene match: 7. Looked up from germline, CDR1 is SNHLY and CDR2 is FYNNEI. The CDR3 DNA follows: TGTGCCAGCACGTGGACAGGTCGGAATTCACCCCTCCACTTT. It is translated as CASTWTGRNSPLHF.

At least ten counts were recorded for this clone. The genes are TRBV30 and TRBJ1-2; D is uncertain. CDR3 size: 13 residues. V was cut by 5 bases and J by 7 bases, with 17 bases left in between. Germline CDR1 reads GTSNPN; CDR2 reads SVGIG (reference sequence). CDR3 DNA sequence: TGTGCCTGGTCCAGGCAGGTCCTACGTGGCTACACCTTC. As protein: CAWSRQVLRGYTF. Full variable domain (outside the CDR3, taken from reference TRBV30 and TRBJ1-2): SQTIHQWPATLVQPVGSPLSLECTVEGTSNPNLYWYRQAAGRGLQLLFYSVGIGQISSEVPQNLSASRPQDRQFILSSKKLLLSDSGFYLCAWSRQVLRGYTFGSGTRLTVV.

The chain carries TRBV3-1 (or the pseudogene TRBV3-2) and TRBJ1-2; D not resolved. The length of the CDR3 is 16 residues. Germline V gene data show CDR1 as LGHDT and CDR2 as YNNKEL (reference sequence). With 1 base removed from V and 0 bases from J, the gap between germline ends came to 12 bases. The DNA of the CDR3 is TGTGCCAGCAGCCAAGGTGCAGGCCTAACTAACTATGGCTACACCTTC. Amino acids: CASSQGAGLTNYGYTF.

The chain carries TRBV6-2 or TRBV6-3 and TRBJ1-5, with 8 bases fitting TRBD1. The germline CDR1 and CDR2 sequences are MNHEY and SVGEGT. This CDR3 has 15 amino acids. Trimming cost V 1 base and J 1 base; bases outside gene matches: 0. The CDR3 protein is CASSYWTGSNQPQHF. CDR3 DNA sequence: TGTGCCAGCAGTTACTGGACAGGGAGCAATCAGCCCCAGCATTTT.

The chain recombines TRBV6-5 with TRBJ2-3; D might be TRBD2 (5 bases). The CDR3 length is 12 residues. Germline V gives CDR1 MNHEY, CDR2 SVGAGI. V lost 6 bases to trimming and J lost 6 bases, with 10 bases between them. The CDR3 DNA reads TGTGCCAGCAGGGACTCCTGGGATACGCAGTATTTT. Translation gives CASRDSWDTQYF.

The CDR3 DNA follows: TGTGCCAGCAGCTTGTTGGACAGGGGATTCTACGAGCAGTACTTC. This translates into CASSLLDRGFYEQYF. The rearrangement joins TRBV5-8 to TRBJ2-7; 9 positions agree with TRBD1. Trimming cost V 1 base and J 3 bases; bases outside gene matches: 5. CDR3 length: 15 amino acids. Germline CDR1 reads SGHTS; CDR2 reads YDEGEE.

The J gene is TRBJ1-4, the V gene TRBV7-2; 7 nucleotides align to TRBD1. The CDR3 is 14 residues long. V lost 5 bases to trimming and J lost 5 bases; unmatched junction nucleotides: 5. Germline-derived CDR1 and CDR2 are SGHTA and FQGNSA. The CDR3 sequence: CASSRGQTNEKLFF. The DNA for the CDR3 is TGTGCCAGCAGCCGGGGACAGACAAATGAAAAACTGTTTTTT.

The V call is TRBV5-4, the J call TRBJ1-1; D is possibly TRBD1 (5 bases). CDR1 is SGHNT, CDR2 YYREEE, per germline (reference sequence). The CDR3 is made up of 15 amino acids. The ends were cut back, 1 base at V and 1 base at J, with 11 bases in the middle. The CDR3 reads CASSLLKGQNTEAFF. CDR3 DNA: TGTGCCAGCAGCTTGTTAAAGGGGCAGAACACTGAAGCTTTCTTT.

This clone turned up a few times. The chain has TRBV30 and TRBJ1-5; D is ambiguous. The CDR3 loop spans 14 amino acids. Trimming took off 2 bases at V and 6 bases at J, with 14 bases between the two ends. The germline gives CDR1 GTSNPN, CDR2 SVGIG (reference sequence). The CDR3 nucleotides are TGTGCCTGGAGTCTTAAGATCACGGGTCAGCCCCAGCATTTT. Translated, it gives CAWSLKITGQPQHF.

The rearrangement links TRBV5-1 to TRBJ1-1; no clear D gene. V was clipped by 0 bases and J by 0 bases, with 9 bases between them. The CDR3 contains 15 residues. Germline lookup yields CDR1 SGHRS and CDR2 YFSETQ. CDR3 protein: CASSLEQLMNTEAFF. The CDR3 nucleotides read TGCGCCAGCAGCTTGGAACAGCTCATGAACACTGAAGCTTTCTTT.

The gene calls are TRBV2 and TRBJ1-1, with 7 bases lining up with TRBD1. The CDR3 length is 13 residues. Germline CDR1 is SNHLY and CDR2 is FYNNEI. V lost 6 bases to trimming and J lost 9 bases; unmatched junction nucleotides: 10. The CDR3 sequence: CASRYTGTVKAFF. The CDR3 nucleotides read TGTGCCAGCAGGTATACCGGGACAGTAAAAGCTTTCTTT. The whole variable domain, filled in from reference TRBV2 and TRBJ1-1, reads EPEVTQTPSHQVTQMGQEVILRCVPISNHLYFYWYRQILGQKVEFLVSFYNNEISEKSEIFDDQFSVERPDGSNFTLKIRSTKLEDSAMYFCASRYTGTVKAFFGQGTRLTVV.

The rearrangement uses TRBV29-1 and TRBJ1-2; D perhaps matches TRBD1 (6 bases). CDR3 size: 13 residues. Trimming shortened V by 5 bases and J by 5 bases, and 15 bases separated the two germline ends. Germline loops: CDR1 SQVTM, CDR2 ANQGSEA. CDR3 protein: CSVTGWTDYGYTF. As DNA, the CDR3 is TGCAGCGTTACAGGATGGACAGATTATGGCTACACCTTC.

The V and J genes are TRBV18 and TRBJ1-2, with TRBD1 matching over 9 bases. V lost 5 bases and J lost 8; bases outside the gene matches: 18. The CDR3 consists of 17 residues. Germline CDR1 KGHSH, CDR2 LQKENI. The CDR3 bases are TGTGCCAGCTCAACCTTTGTACAGGGGGCCGAGAGAGGCGGCTACACCTTC. Protein: CASSTFVQGAERGGYTF.

This clone was counted a few times. Other DNA sequences from this sample encode an identical CDR3 as well. The chain couples TRBV6-5 to TRBJ2-7; 8 positions match TRBD1. V lost 3 bases to trimming and J lost 0 bases; unmatched junction nucleotides: 4. The CDR3 is made up of 15 amino acids. Germline assignment: CDR1 MNHEY and CDR2 SVGAGI. CDR3: CASSYSTGGSYEQYF. The CDR3 DNA follows: TGTGCCAGCAGTTATTCTACAGGGGGCTCCTACGAGCAGTACTTC.

Remarks on this clone: Other DNA sequences in this sample translate to the same CDR3. This chain uses TRBV27 with TRBJ1-1, with TRBD1 matching over 8 bases. The J segment lost 1 base and the V segment lost 6 bases, leaving 1 base of the junction unmatched. The CDR3 has 13 amino acids. CDR1 and CDR2 from the germline V gene are MNHEY and SMNVEV (reference sequence). CDR3 bases: TGTGCCAGCAGGGGGACAGGGAACACTGAAGCTTTCTTT. Translating gives CASRGTGNTEAFF.

The rearrangement joins TRBV5-6 to TRBJ2-5, with 8 bases lining up with TRBD1. This CDR3 has 15 amino acids. Germline CDR1 reads SGHDT; CDR2 reads YYEEEE. With V trimmed by 0 bases and J by 5 bases, 6 bases remained unmatched. The CDR3 spells CASSLAGGEVETQYF. CDR3 bases: TGTGCCAGCAGCTTGGCAGGGGGCGAAGTGGAGACCCAGTACTTC.

This chain's CDR3 is CASSLTGLAYNEQFF. CDR3 in DNA: TGTGCCAGCAGCTTAACGGGTCTAGCCTACAATGAGCAGTTCTTC. The chain combines TRBV7-6 with TRBJ2-1; D not certain. The CDR3 contains 15 residues. Germline CDR1 is SGHVS and CDR2 is FNYEAQ. V was trimmed by 2 bases and J by 2 bases, leaving 10 bases between them.

This chain links TRBV15 with TRBJ1-5; TRBD1 agrees at 10 bases. Trimming took 8 bases from V and 4 from J; bases not matched to a gene: 5. Germline V gene lookup returns CDR1 LNHNV and CDR2 YYDKDF (reference sequence). The CDR3 contains 14 residues. CDR3 sequence: CATAMDRGNQPQHF. The CDR3 region has the DNA TGTGCCACCGCCATGGACAGGGGGAATCAGCCCCAGCATTTT.

The V gene is TRBV5-3, the J gene TRBJ2-1; possibly TRBD1 for D (6 bases). TRBV5-3 falls under the ORF class, with uncertain function. Trimming took off 2 bases at V and 2 bases at J, with 14 bases between the two ends. The CDR3 runs to 16 residues. CDR3 DNA sequence: TGTGCCAGAAGCTTTCTCCGACAGGCTCCCTACAATGAGCAGTTCTTC. This codes for CARSFLRQAPYNEQFF.

In this sample, this clone turned up a few times. In the same sample, other DNA sequences code for this CDR3. The chain joins TRBV5-1 to TRBJ1-2; maybe TRBD1 (6 bases). The CDR3 sequence is 12 residues long. From germline, CDR1 is SGHRS and CDR2 YFSETQ. V lost 0 bases to trimming and J lost 6 bases, with 6 bases between them. The CDR3 DNA sequence: TGCGCCAGCAGCTTGGGGACAGATGGCTACACCTTC. It yields the protein CASSLGTDGYTF.

The chain carries TRBV5-1 and TRBJ1-3, with D possibly TRBD1 on 6 matching bases. Germline V gives CDR1 SGHRS, CDR2 YFSETQ. Trimming removed 0 bases at V and 2 bases at J, with 9 bases between. This CDR3 is 15 amino acids long. CDR3 amino acids: CASSLETGPGNTIYF. CDR3 nucleotides: TGCGCCAGCAGCTTGGAGACAGGCCCTGGAAACACCATATATTTT. The whole variable domain, filled in from reference TRBV5-1 and TRBJ1-3, reads KAGVTQTPRYLIKTRGQQVTLSCSPISGHRSVSWYQQTPGQGLQFLFEYFSETQRNKGNFPGRFSGRQFSNSRSEMNVSTLELGDSALYLCASSLETGPGNTIYFGEGSWLTVV.

The genes are TRBV6-1 and TRBJ1-2; weak D call: TRBD1 (5 bases). The CDR3 consists of 14 residues. V lost 2 bases and J lost 4, with 11 bases in between. CDR1 MNHNS and CDR2 SASEGT come from the germline V gene. The CDR3 here is CASSERGPGYGYTF. The CDR3 DNA reads TGTGCCAGCAGTGAAAGGGGTCCAGGCTATGGCTACACCTTC.

This clone was seen a handful of times. The chain is built from TRBV7-8 and TRBJ2-7; maybe TRBD2 (5 bases). V lost 3 bases and J 1 base, leaving 7 bases between the germline ends. The germline gives CDR1 SGHVS, CDR2 FQNEAQ. This CDR3 spans 13 amino acids. The CDR3 DNA reads as TGTGCCAGCAGCTTTGCGGGTTCCTACGAGCAGTACTTC. This encodes CASSFAGSYEQYF. The full variable domain, completed using reference TRBV7-8 and TRBJ2-7, is GAGVSQSPRYKVAKRGQDVALRCDPISGHVSLFWYQQALGQGPEFLTYFQNEAQLDKSGLPSDRFFAERPEGSVSTLKIQRTQQEDSAVYLCASSFAGSYEQYFGPGTRLTVT.

The chain links TRBV11-3 to TRBJ1-1, with a possible D match to TRBD1 (6 bases). The CDR3 extends over 12 amino acids. V was trimmed by 0 bases and J by 10 bases, leaving 9 bases between them. CDR1 and CDR2 from the germline V gene are SGHNT and YENEEA. The CDR3 DNA reads as TGTGCCAGCAGCTTAGAGGCAGGGGTAGCTTTCTTT. Its translation is CASSLEAGVAFF.

The chain recombines TRBV30 with TRBJ1-4, with 8 bases identical to TRBD1. Germline CDR1 GTSNPN, CDR2 SVGIG (reference sequence). The CDR3 spans 16 residues. V trimming: 1 base; J trimming: 4 bases; junction bases outside the gene matches: 8. CDR3 DNA: TGTGCCTGGAGTGCGCTAACGGACAGGGTTAATGAAAAACTGTTTTTT. Translated: CAWSALTDRVNEKLFF.

This chain links TRBV3-1 (or the pseudogene TRBV3-2) with TRBJ2-2; 8 positions agree with TRBD2. With 4 bases clipped from V and 1 base from J, the junction kept 8 bases outside the gene matches. The CDR3 loop spans 17 amino acids. The V gene's germline CDR1 is LGHDT and CDR2 YNNKEL (reference sequence). The DNA of the CDR3 is TGTGCCAGCAGCCCCCTCTCGGGGGGGCTGAACACCGGGGAGCTGTTTTTT. Residues: CASSPLSGGLNTGELFF.